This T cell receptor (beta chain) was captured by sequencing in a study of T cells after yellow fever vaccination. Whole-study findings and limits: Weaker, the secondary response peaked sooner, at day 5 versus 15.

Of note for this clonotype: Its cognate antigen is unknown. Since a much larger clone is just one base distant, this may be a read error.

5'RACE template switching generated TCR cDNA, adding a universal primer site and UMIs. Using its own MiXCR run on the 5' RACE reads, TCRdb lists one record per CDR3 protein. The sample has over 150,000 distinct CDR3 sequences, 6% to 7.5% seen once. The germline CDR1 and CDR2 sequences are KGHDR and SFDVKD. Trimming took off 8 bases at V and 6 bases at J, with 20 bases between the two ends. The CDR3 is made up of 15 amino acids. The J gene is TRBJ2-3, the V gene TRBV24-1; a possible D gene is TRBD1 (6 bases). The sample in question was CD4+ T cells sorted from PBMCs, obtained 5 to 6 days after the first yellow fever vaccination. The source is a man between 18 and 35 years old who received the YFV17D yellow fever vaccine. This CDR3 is CATKGDALGPDTQYF. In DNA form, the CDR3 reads TGTGCCACCAAGGGGGACGCTCTGGGGCCGGATACGCAGTATTTT.